The rows below give T cell receptor beta chains drawn from one sample of a study of cytomegalovirus exposure and HLA in healthy donors. Assay: immunoSEQ multiplex PCR; the TCRdb copy retains only in-frame clones and omits some. The table records 130,000 to 150,000 clones, around 79% of them present only once. Sequenced material: PBMCs. These receptor sequences come from a woman in her forties or fifties in good health and CMV-seropositive. The CDR3 runs from the conserved cysteine through the conserved F or W. Each record gives: V gene, J gene, CDR3 protein.

V: TRBV7-8
J: TRBJ2-1
CDR3: CASSSLLGGGHEQFF

V: TRBV19
J: TRBJ1-3
CDR3: CASSIAVGLFGRGNTIYF

V: TRBV6-5
J: TRBJ2-7
CDR3: CASSYSGGPPYEQYF

V: TRBV7-2
J: TRBJ1-2
CDR3: CASSQDRDDYGYTF

V: TRBV6-7
J: TRBJ1-2
CDR3: CASSYPDRFDYGYTF

V: TRBV6-1
J: TRBJ2-7
CDR3: CASSQQGGNEQYF

V: TRBV18
J: TRBJ2-5
CDR3: CASSPAGAQETQYF

V: TRBV4-1
J: TRBJ2-1
CDR3: CASSQAPDEQFF

V: TRBV30
J: TRBJ1-2
CDR3: CAWSVQGYYGYTF

V: TRBV5-1
J: TRBJ2-7
CDR3: CASGVGQGAYSYEQYF

V: TRBV6-6
J: TRBJ2-2
CDR3: CASSTLTGHTGELFF

V: TRBV5-3
J: TRBJ1-5
CDR3: CARSLGQDNQPQHF

V: TRBV5-1
J: TRBJ2-2
CDR3: CASSPGGTANTGELFF

V: TRBV29-1
J: TRBJ2-1
CDR3: CSVEDLSGTNYEQFF

V: TRBV12-5
J: TRBJ1-1
CDR3: CASGLVTGQGGTEAFF

V: TRBV19
J: TRBJ1-5
CDR3: CANKGSYQPQHF

V: TRBV28
J: TRBJ1-2
CDR3: CASSLKNYGYTF

V: TRBV7-3
J: TRBJ2-2
CDR3: CASSLSGGQYTGELFF

V: TRBV28
J: TRBJ2-1
CDR3: CASGTLYNEQFF

V: TRBV29-1
J: TRBJ2-7
CDR3: CSVGNRDFGTHEQYF

V: TRBV7-3
J: TRBJ2-1
CDR3: CASSFQRGTYNEQFF

V: TRBV7-4
J: TRBJ1-2
CDR3: CARAVFGGYTF

V: TRBV5-5
J: TRBJ1-2
CDR3: CASSFDFTDFYGYTF

V: TRBV5-1
J: TRBJ2-3
CDR3: CASSTNGGEDTQYF

V: TRBV6-6
J: TRBJ2-5
CDR3: CASSYNEGGLETQYF

V: TRBV6-5
J: TRBJ1-1
CDR3: CASSYRAGNTEAFF

V: TRBV5-4
J: TRBJ2-3
CDR3: CASSLMSGPGGTQYF

V: TRBV4-2
J: TRBJ1-1
CDR3: CASSQEPGQGRRSISEAFF

V: TRBV9
J: TRBJ1-2
CDR3: CASSAPPGVYTF

V: TRBV7-8
J: TRBJ1-3
CDR3: CASSLAYWTGKSSGNTIYF

V: TRBV10-3
J: TRBJ2-1
CDR3: CAISGGQGHEQFF

V: TRBV9
J: TRBJ2-7
CDR3: CASSGVSGYEQYF

V: TRBV6-6
J: TRBJ1-1
CDR3: CSSMGRENTEAFF

V: TRBV5-8
J: TRBJ1-1
CDR3: CASSLAPRAEAFF

V: TRBV27
J: TRBJ2-3
CDR3: CASSLTPGGKSTDTQYF

V: TRBV7-9
J: TRBJ1-1
CDR3: CASSLAANTEAFF

V: TRBV6-1
J: TRBJ2-7
CDR3: CASSFYYEQYF